The entry below describes one T cell receptor (beta chain). This CDR3 comprises 15 residues. The J segment lost 6 bases and the V segment lost 10 bases, leaving 12 bases of the junction unmatched. Germline assignment: CDR1 WNHNN and CDR2 SYGVQD (reference sequence). These data come from a study of blood T cell repertoires in COVID-19. The study assigned cohorts using participant-reported clinical history. The data were produced by immunoSEQ multiplex PCR, yet TCRdb's version contains in-frame clones alone and is incomplete. The profile covers about 350,000 clones, with approximately 91% appearing a single time and just over 1% taken by the ten largest.

The V call is TRBV10-1, the J call TRBJ1-5; 10 bases are a match to TRBD1. The sequencing sample was made of PBMCs or T cells enriched from blood (not recorded which). This receptor was obtained from a woman aged 25 to 39 who had been exposed to COVID-19. The CDR3 DNA reads as TGCGCCAACTTCCGGGACAGGGGTTTCGCTCAGCCCCAGCATTTT. This translates into CANFRDRGFAQPQHF.